This entry features one T cell receptor beta chain sequence. The data stem from a study of shared clonotypes between healthy human individuals. Study-wide background: Three plates each covered CD4 naive and memory; CD8 naive two, CD8 memory one.

Original handling: In the immunoSEQ data, sequences were junction-only and lacked quality scores, so filtering differed. Assay: immunoSEQ multiplex PCR; the TCRdb copy retains only in-frame clones and omits some. V, J and clone size reflect that table, while D and trimming were determined from the DNA. Among more than 2 million clones listed, approximately 95% were seen once. Germline V gene lookup returns CDR1 SGHVS and CDR2 FNYEAQ. The V and J ends lost 5 bases and 5 bases respectively, with 25 bases between them. The CDR3 has 18 residues. Sequenced: naive CD4+ T cells sorted from blood. The subset here: CD45RA+ positively selected. This chain links TRBV7-6 with TRBJ2-1; D possibly corresponds to TRBD2 (5 bases). The receptor's source is a man aged 18 to 35 in good health. The DNA for the CDR3 is TGTGCCAGCAGCCTCGCAACCGGCGGACTGAGATTAAACAATGAGCAGTTCTTC. Amino acids: CASSLATGGLRLNNEQFF.